Following are 7 T cell receptor beta chains from one sample sequenced in a study of identical twins (dated by TCRdb to the mid-2010s). The library was generated by 5' RACE. The sequencer listed for this sample is Illumina HiSeq 2000. The public reads were quality trimmed at Q25 with fastp and then assembled into clones with MiXCR by TCRdb, keeping productive beta chains. For every CDR3 protein sequence, its rows merge into one entry that carries the most common genes and DNA. A total of about 470,000 distinct CDR3 sequences appear in this sample, 20% to 30% of them only once. Of the sample, roughly 3% is held by the ten largest clones. The same sample was also used in a study of T cells expressing NK-cell markers.

The sample was CD4+ T cells sorted from blood. Source of these receptors: a woman between 18 and 29 years old in good health.

In this sample, this clonotype turned up many times. The chain is built from TRBV20-1 and TRBJ2-3; D gene ambiguous. CDR3 length: 11 amino acids. With 6 bases removed from V and 5 bases from J, the gap between germline ends came to 9 bases. CDR1 and CDR2 (germline): DFQATT, SNEGSKA (reference sequence). The CDR3 reads CSAASRDTQYF. The CDR3 coding sequence is TGCAGTGCCGCTTCTAGAGATACGCAGTATTTT.

This clonotype was seen only a few times. The chain employs TRBV7-9 and TRBJ1-1, with 8 bases matching TRBD1. This CDR3 spans 16 amino acids. The germline V gene encodes CDR1 SEHNR and CDR2 FQNEAQ (reference sequence). With V trimmed by 4 bases and J by 5 bases, 12 bases remained unmatched. CDR3 region: CASSSHFGQGGTEAFF. CDR3 bases: TGTGCCAGCAGCTCCCACTTCGGACAGGGCGGGACTGAAGCTTTCTTT.

This clonotype was picked up many times. The V and J genes are TRBV7-2 and TRBJ2-1; D is ambiguous. This CDR3 comprises 15 residues. Germline V gene sequence: CDR1 SGHTA, CDR2 FQGNSA. V shed 1 base and J shed 4 bases, with 11 bases lying between them. CDR3: CASSLVPGGYNEQFF. In DNA, the CDR3 is TGTGCCAGCAGCTTAGTACCGGGTGGTTACAATGAGCAGTTCTTC.

This clonotype was counted between two and nine times. The chain recombines TRBV12-3 or TRBV12-4 with TRBJ2-2, with D possibly being TRBD2 (5 bases). CDR3 length equals 15 residues. V was shortened by 2 bases and J by 0 bases, with 7 bases between the two germline ends. The CDR3 sequence is CASSLQRTNTGELFF. CDR3 bases: TGTGCCAGCAGTTTACAGCGGACGAACACCGGGGAGCTGTTTTTT.

The V call is TRBV5-1, the J call TRBJ2-6, with D uncertain. The CDR3 has 15 residues. The V end was cut by 2 bases, the J end by 0 bases, with 6 bases between. In germline, CDR1 is SGHRS, CDR2 YFSETQ. The CDR3 spells CASSFAISGANVLTF. The DNA for the CDR3 is TGCGCCAGCAGCTTTGCGATCTCTGGGGCCAACGTCCTGACTTTC.

The V call is TRBV5-1, the J call TRBJ1-4, with TRBD1 as a possible D gene (6 bases). V lost 0 bases, J lost 3 bases, and 6 bases lay in between. In germline, CDR1 is SGHRS, CDR2 YFSETQ. The length of the CDR3 is 14 residues. CDR3 sequence (DNA): TGCGCCAGCAGCTTGGGACAGGCTAATGAAAAACTGTTTTTT. Residues: CASSLGQANEKLFF.

The chain couples TRBV7-9 to TRBJ2-1; TRBD2 aligns across 7 bases. This CDR3 comprises 15 residues. V was pared by 8 bases and J by 3 bases, with 10 bases of the junction left unmatched. Germline loops: CDR1 SEHNR, CDR2 FQNEAQ (reference sequence). The CDR3 region is CASVSQGGGYNEQFF. CDR3 coding DNA: TGTGCCAGCGTCTCCCAGGGCGGGGGCTACAATGAGCAGTTCTTC.